This T cell receptor beta chain was profiled in a study of blood T cell repertoires in COVID-19. The protocol was immunoSEQ multiplex PCR, while the TCRdb copy is restricted to in-frame clones and leaves out a portion. The table has about 110,000 clones, roughly 82% seen once; the top ten hold under 9.5%. CDR3 length: 15 amino acids. CDR1 is SNHLY, CDR2 FYNNEI, per germline. The V end lost 7 bases, the J end lost 5 bases, and 15 bases lay between the germline ends. The receptor was derived from a woman aged 40 to 50 with acute or convalescent COVID-19. The chain uses TRBV2 and TRBJ1-6; D might be TRBD1 (6 bases). Sequences were obtained from peripheral blood. The CDR3 nucleotides read TGTGCCAGCAAGGACAGACCTTTGGATAATTCACCCCTCCACTTT. Translated: CASKDRPLDNSPLHF.